The sequence of this T cell receptor (beta chain) was determined in a study of blood T cell repertoires in COVID-19. This clone occurred a few times. V lost 5 bases, J lost 0 bases, and 9 bases lay in between. The length of the CDR3 is 14 residues. CDR1 and CDR2 (germline): SGHTS, YDEGEE. The method was immunoSEQ multiplex PCR; TCRdb's version includes in-frame clones alone and lacks a portion of them. The table lists fewer than 250,000 clones, about 83% of them singletons. The chain uses TRBV5-8 and TRBJ1-5; the D gene is possibly TRBD1 (5 bases). The origin of this receptor is a human donor in a cohort sampled during active COVID-19. The sample taken for sequencing was peripheral blood. DNA for the CDR3: TGTGCCAGCAGTCCGACAGATAGCAATCAGCCCCAGCATTTT. Translation gives CASSPTDSNQPQHF.